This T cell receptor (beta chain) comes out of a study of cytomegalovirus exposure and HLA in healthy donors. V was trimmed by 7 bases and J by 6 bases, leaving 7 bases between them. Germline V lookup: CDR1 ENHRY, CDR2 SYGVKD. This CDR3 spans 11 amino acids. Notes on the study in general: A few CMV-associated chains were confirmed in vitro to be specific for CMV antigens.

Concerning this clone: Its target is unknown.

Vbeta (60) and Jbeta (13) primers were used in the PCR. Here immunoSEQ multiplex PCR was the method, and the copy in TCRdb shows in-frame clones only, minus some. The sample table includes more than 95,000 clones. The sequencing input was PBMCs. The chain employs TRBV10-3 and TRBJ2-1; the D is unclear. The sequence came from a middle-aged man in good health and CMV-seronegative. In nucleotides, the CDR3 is TGTGCCATCAAGTCCAGCAATGAGCAGTTCTTC. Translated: CAIKSSNEQFF.